These 17 T cell receptor beta chains were all obtained from the same sample, sequenced in a study of T cell responses to AZD1222 COVID-19 vaccine. TCRdb keeps only in-frame clones here, not all; method: immunoSEQ multiplex PCR. The sample shows some 120,000 clones, less than 95% of them seen only once. This sample comprised peripheral blood, obtained on day 0 of MenACWY control vaccination. The source is an adult in good health.

The chain links TRBV19 to TRBJ1-6; D is unclear. The CDR3 length is 17 residues. Per germline, CDR1 LNHDA and CDR2 SQIVND (reference sequence). V lost 5 bases and J 7 bases, leaving 21 bases between the germline ends. This CDR3 is CASSQKPGGLWNSPLHF. CDR3 bases: TGTGCCAGTAGTCAAAAGCCCGGAGGATTGTGGAATTCACCCCTCCACTTT.

The chain couples TRBV10-3 to TRBJ1-2; 11 nucleotides align to TRBD1. CDR1 and CDR2 from the germline V gene are ENHRY and SYGVKD. CDR3 length: 14 amino acids. V lost 4 bases and J lost 6; bases outside the gene matches: 4. The CDR3 bases are TGTGCCATCAGTGGGGGGACAGGGGGGAATGGCTACACCTTC. Translated, it gives CAISGGTGGNGYTF.

The chain is built from TRBV16 and TRBJ1-1, with D possibly matching TRBD1 (5 bases). Germline V lookup: CDR1 KGHSY, CDR2 FQNENV. Trimming took off 0 bases at V and 1 base at J, with 9 bases between the two ends. This CDR3 region has 15 residues. The CDR3 DNA reads TGTGCCAGCAGCCAATCCCCAGGGAAGAACACTGAAGCTTTCTTT. Protein product: CASSQSPGKNTEAFF.

The J gene is TRBJ2-7, the V gene TRBV2; D unresolved. The CDR3 spans 12 residues. From germline, CDR1 is SNHLY and CDR2 FYNNEI. V was pared by 7 bases and J by 4 bases, with 11 bases between. Written as DNA, the CDR3 is TGTGCCAGCACCCGGGCGCCATACGAGCAGTACGTC. As protein: CASTRAPYEQYV.

The chain couples TRBV6-6 to TRBJ2-6; D is perhaps TRBD2 (5 bases). Trimming cost V 2 bases and J 3 bases, with 11 bases left between them. This CDR3 has 16 residues. Germline CDR1 and CDR2: MNHNY and SVGAGI (reference sequence). The CDR3 reads CASSYRLRVGANVLTF. CDR3 DNA sequence: TGTGCCAGCAGTTACCGTTTGAGGGTTGGGGCCAACGTCCTGACTTTC.

CDR3 in amino acids: CASTNGGMETQYF. The CDR3 nucleotides read TGTGCCAGTACGAATGGGGGAATGGAGACCCAGTACTTC. This chain uses TRBV19 with TRBJ2-5; D tentatively reads TRBD1 or TRBD2 (5 bases each). The CDR3 covers 13 residues. Germline V CDR1 and CDR2: LNHDA, SQIVND (reference sequence). The V end lost 7 bases, the J end lost 5 bases, and 14 bases lay between the germline ends.

The gene calls are TRBV30 and TRBJ2-2; TRBD1 or TRBD2 may be the D gene (5 bases each). There are 12 residues in the CDR3. The V end was cut by 3 bases, the J end by 7 bases, with 9 bases between. Germline V lookup: CDR1 GTSNPN, CDR2 SVGIG (reference sequence). The CDR3 sequence: CAWRGVVGELFF. CDR3 in DNA: TGTGCCTGGAGGGGGGTAGTCGGGGAGCTGTTTTTT.

The chain carries TRBV14 and TRBJ2-3; D might be TRBD1 (6 bases). The CDR3 sequence is 14 residues long. Trimming left V 5 bases short and J 5 bases short, with 14 bases between. CDR1 and CDR2 (germline): SGHDN, FVKESK. The CDR3, as DNA: TGTGCCAGCAGCTCCCCCAGGGGAAGAGATACGCAGTATTTT. Translated, it gives CASSSPRGRDTQYF.

The V call is TRBV11-2, the J call TRBJ1-2; D gene ambiguous. This CDR3 is 14 amino acids long. Between the trimmed V and J ends, which lost 1 base and 6 bases, there was a span of 12 bases. Per germline, CDR1 SGHAT and CDR2 FQNNGV. CDR3 sequence: CASSLGRKTDGYTF. The DNA for the CDR3 is TGTGCCAGCAGCTTAGGCAGGAAGACCGATGGCTACACCTTC. The full variable domain, its missing parts supplied by reference TRBV11-2 and TRBJ1-2, is EAGVAQSPRYKIIEKRQSVAFWCNPISGHATLYWYQQILGQGPKLLIQFQNNGVVDDSQLPKDRFSAERLKGVDSTLKIQPAKLEDSAVYLCASSLGRKTDGYTFGSGTRLTVV.

The chain has TRBV4-2 and TRBJ2-1, with TRBD1 matching over 7 bases. The ends lost 3 bases at V and 1 base at J; junction bases unmatched: 6. Germline V gene data show CDR1 as LGHNA and CDR2 as YNFKEQ. This CDR3 has 16 residues. The chain's CDR3 is CASSQRDRESYNEQFF. In nucleotides, the CDR3 is TGTGCCAGCAGCCAGCGCGACAGGGAATCCTACAATGAGCAGTTCTTC.

The V call is TRBV5-4, the J call TRBJ1-2, with 7 bases lining up with TRBD1. From germline, CDR1 is SGHNT and CDR2 YYREEE (reference sequence). The CDR3 has 12 amino acids. J gave up 8 bases and V 4 bases, and 5 bases lay outside the gene matches. CDR3 nucleotides: TGTGCCAGCAGCACGACAGGGACCGGCTACACCTTC. Translated: CASSTTGTGYTF.

This rearrangement joins TRBV19 to TRBJ2-1; possibly TRBD1 or TRBD2 for D (6 bases each). This CDR3 comprises 16 residues. CDR1 LNHDA and CDR2 SQIVND come from the germline V gene (reference sequence). The V gene lost 5 bases and the J gene lost 4 bases, with 18 bases spanning the gap. The CDR3: CASSWGAGFTYNEQFF. In nucleotides, the CDR3 is TGTGCCAGTAGTTGGGGGGCGGGATTTACATACAATGAGCAGTTCTTC.

This chain joins TRBV11-2 and TRBJ2-1, with D possibly TRBD2 on 6 matching bases. The CDR3 is 13 residues long. Between the trimmed V and J ends, which lost 2 bases and 8 bases, there was a span of 10 bases. Per the germline V gene, CDR1 is SGHAT and CDR2 is FQNNGV. The CDR3 nucleotides are TGTGCCAGCAGCTTAAAGCGGGTAGATGAGCAGTTCTTC. Translated: CASSLKRVDEQFF.

This chain connects TRBV15 to TRBJ2-1; D could derive from TRBD1 or TRBD2 (6 bases each). This CDR3 is 16 amino acids long. The V end lost 3 bases, the J end lost 6 bases, and 18 bases lay between the germline ends. Germline CDR1 is LNHNV and CDR2 is YYDKDF (reference sequence). The CDR3 reads CATSRQMDYRANEQFF. The DNA for the CDR3 is TGTGCCACCAGCAGGCAAATGGACTACAGGGCCAATGAGCAGTTCTTC.

The chain carries TRBV30 and TRBJ1-3; 7 bases align to TRBD1. From germline, CDR1 is GTSNPN and CDR2 SVGIG (reference sequence). J lost 2 bases, V lost 4 bases, and 5 bases had no gene match. The CDR3 runs to 14 residues. The CDR3 DNA follows: TGTGCCTGGACCAGCGGGACAGCTGGAAACACCATATATTTT. Encoded protein: CAWTSGTAGNTIYF.

Comment on this clone: Other nucleotide sequences in the sample specify the same CDR3. The chain carries TRBV2 and TRBJ2-3; D could derive from TRBD1 or TRBD2 (6 bases each). CDR3 length equals 15 residues. Germline-derived CDR1 and CDR2 are SNHLY and FYNNEI. V was shortened by 6 bases and J by 0 bases, with 13 bases between the two germline ends. The CDR3 is CASRSGGLSTDTQYF. CDR3 sequence (DNA): TGTGCCAGCAGATCCGGGGGCCTAAGCACAGATACGCAGTATTTT.

This sequence joins TRBV28 and TRBJ1-1, with D uncertain. V was clipped by 2 bases and J by 11 bases, with 18 bases between them. CDR3 length: 14 residues. Germline CDR1 is MDHEN and CDR2 is SYDVKM. The CDR3 loop reads CASSLEWLDSGAFF. In nucleotides, the CDR3 is TGTGCCAGCAGTTTAGAGTGGCTAGACTCGGGGGCTTTCTTT. Full variable domain (outside the CDR3, taken from reference TRBV28 and TRBJ1-1): DVKVTQSSRYLVKRTGEKVFLECVQDMDHENMFWYRQDPGLGLRLIYFSYDVKMKEKGDIPEGYSVSREKKERFSLILESASTNQTSMYLCASSLEWLDSGAFFGQGTRLTVV.